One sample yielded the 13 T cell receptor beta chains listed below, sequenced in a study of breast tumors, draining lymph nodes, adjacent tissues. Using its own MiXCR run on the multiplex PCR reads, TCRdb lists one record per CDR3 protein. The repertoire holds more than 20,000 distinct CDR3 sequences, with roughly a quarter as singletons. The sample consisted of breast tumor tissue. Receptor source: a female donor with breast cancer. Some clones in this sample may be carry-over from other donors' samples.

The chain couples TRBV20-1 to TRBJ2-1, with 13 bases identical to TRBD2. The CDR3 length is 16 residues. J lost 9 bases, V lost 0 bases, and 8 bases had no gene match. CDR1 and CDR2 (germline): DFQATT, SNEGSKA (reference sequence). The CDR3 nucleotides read TGCAGTGCTAGAGATGGGGGACTAGCGGGGATCAGTGAGCAGTTCTTC. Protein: CSARDGGLAGISEQFF.

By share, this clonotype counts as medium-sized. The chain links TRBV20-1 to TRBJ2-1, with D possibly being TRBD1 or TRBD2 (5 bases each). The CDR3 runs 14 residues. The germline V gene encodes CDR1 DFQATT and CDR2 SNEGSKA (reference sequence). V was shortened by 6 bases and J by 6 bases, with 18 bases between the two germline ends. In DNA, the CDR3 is TGCAGTGCGTCAGACCACCGGGGCATCAATGAGCAGTTCTTC. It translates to CSASDHRGINEQFF.

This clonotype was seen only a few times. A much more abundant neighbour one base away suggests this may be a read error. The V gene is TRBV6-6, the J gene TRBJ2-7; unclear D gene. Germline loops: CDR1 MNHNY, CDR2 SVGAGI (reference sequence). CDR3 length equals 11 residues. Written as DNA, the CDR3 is TGTGCCAGCGGTCGAGCTTACGGGCAGTACTTC. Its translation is CASGRAYGQYF.

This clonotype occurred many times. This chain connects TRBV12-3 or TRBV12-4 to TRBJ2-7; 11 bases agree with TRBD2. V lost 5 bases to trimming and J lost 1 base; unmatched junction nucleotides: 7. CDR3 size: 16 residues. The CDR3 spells CASSPQTSGVSYEQYF. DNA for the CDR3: TGTGCCAGCAGTCCCCAGACTAGCGGGGTTTCCTACGAGCAGTACTTC.

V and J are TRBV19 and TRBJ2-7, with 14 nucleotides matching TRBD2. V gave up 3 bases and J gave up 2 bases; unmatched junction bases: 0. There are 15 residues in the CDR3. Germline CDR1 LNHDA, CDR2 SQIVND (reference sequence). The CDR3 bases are TGTGCCAGTAGTATGGGACTAGCGGGAGCCTACGAGCAGTACTTC. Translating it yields CASSMGLAGAYEQYF.

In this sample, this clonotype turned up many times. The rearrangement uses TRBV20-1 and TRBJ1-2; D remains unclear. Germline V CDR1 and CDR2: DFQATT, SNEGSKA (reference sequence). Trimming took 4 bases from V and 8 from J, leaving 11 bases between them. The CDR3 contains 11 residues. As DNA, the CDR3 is TGCAGTGCTACCCGCTCGAAGGGCTACACCTTC. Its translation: CSATRSKGYTF.

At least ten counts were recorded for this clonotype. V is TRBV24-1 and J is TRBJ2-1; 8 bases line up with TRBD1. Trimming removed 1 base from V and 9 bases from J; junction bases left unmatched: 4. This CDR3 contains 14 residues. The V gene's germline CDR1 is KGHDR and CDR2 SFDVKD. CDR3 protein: CATSDLGQGFEQFF. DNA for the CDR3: TGTGCCACCAGTGATTTAGGACAGGGTTTTGAGCAGTTCTTC.

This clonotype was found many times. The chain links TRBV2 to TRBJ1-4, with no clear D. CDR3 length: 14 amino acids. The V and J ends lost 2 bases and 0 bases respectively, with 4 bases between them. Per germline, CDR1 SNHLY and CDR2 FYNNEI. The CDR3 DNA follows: TGTGCCAGCAGTGAACAGGCAACTAATGAAAAACTGTTTTTT. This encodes CASSEQATNEKLFF.

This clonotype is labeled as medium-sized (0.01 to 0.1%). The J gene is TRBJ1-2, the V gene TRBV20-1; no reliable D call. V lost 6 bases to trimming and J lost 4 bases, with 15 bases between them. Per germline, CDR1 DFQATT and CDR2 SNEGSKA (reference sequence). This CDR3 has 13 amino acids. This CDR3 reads CSAFEGLGYGYTF. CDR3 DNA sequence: TGCAGTGCCTTCGAGGGTTTGGGCTATGGCTACACCTTC.

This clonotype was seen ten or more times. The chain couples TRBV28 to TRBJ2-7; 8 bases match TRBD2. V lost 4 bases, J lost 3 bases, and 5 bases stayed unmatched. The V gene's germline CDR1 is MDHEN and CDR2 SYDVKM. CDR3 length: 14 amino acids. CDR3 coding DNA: TGTGCCAGCAGTTCCCCCAGCGGGAGCTACGAGCAGTACTTC. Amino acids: CASSSPSGSYEQYF.

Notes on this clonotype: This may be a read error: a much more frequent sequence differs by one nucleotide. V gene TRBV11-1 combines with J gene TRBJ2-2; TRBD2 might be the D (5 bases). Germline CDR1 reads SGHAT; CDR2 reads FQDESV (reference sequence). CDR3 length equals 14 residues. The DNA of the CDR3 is TGTGCCGGCAGCTTACTAGTGAACACCGGGGAGCTGTTTTTT. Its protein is CAGSLLVNTGELFF.

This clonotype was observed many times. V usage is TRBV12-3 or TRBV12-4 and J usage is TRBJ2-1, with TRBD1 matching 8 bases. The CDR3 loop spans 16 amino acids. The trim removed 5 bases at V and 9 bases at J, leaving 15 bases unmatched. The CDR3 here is CASSPLDRARAGEQFF. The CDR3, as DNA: TGTGCCAGCAGTCCCCTGGACAGGGCACGAGCCGGTGAGCAGTTCTTC.

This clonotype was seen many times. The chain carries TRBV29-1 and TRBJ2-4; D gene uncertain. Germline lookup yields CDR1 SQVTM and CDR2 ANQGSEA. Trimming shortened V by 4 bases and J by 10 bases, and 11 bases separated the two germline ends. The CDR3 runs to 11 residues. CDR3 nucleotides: TGCAGCGTTGCTGGGGATAGGATTCAGTACTTC. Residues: CSVAGDRIQYF.